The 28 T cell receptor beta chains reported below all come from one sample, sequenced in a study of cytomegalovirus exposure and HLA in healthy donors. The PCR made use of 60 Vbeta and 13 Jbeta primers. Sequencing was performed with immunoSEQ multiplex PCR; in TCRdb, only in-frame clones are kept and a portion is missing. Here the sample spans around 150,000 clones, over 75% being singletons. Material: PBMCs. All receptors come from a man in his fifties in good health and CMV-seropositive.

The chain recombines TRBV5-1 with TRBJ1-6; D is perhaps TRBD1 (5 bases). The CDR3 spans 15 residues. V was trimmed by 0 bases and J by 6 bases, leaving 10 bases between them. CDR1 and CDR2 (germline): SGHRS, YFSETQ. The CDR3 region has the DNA TGCGCCAGCAGCTTGGGTCAGGGCGGTAATTCACCCCTCCACTTT. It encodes CASSLGQGGNSPLHF.

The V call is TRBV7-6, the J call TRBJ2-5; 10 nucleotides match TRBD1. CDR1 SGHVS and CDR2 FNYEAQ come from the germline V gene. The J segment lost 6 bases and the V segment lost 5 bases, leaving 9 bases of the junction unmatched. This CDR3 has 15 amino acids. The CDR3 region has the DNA TGTGCCAGCAGCGCGACAGGGGGCCCGGCAAAGACCCAGTACTTC. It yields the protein CASSATGGPAKTQYF.

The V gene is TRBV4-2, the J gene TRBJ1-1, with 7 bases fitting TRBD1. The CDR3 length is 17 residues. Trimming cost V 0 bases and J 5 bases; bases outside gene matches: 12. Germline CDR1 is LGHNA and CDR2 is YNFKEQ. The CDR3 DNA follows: TGTGCCAGCAGCCAAGATATTGGAGGACAGGTCGGAACTGAAGCTTTCTTT. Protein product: CASSQDIGGQVGTEAFF.

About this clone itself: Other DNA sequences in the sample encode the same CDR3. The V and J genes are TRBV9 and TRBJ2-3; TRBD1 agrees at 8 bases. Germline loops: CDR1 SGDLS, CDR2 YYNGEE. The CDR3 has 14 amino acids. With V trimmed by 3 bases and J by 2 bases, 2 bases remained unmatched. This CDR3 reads CASSAGQDTDTQYF. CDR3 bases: TGTGCCAGCAGCGCGGGACAGGACACAGATACGCAGTATTTT.

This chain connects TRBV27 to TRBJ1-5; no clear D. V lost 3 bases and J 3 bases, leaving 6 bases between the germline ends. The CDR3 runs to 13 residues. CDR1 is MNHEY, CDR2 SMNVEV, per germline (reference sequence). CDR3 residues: CASSFEINQPQHF. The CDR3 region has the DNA TGTGCCAGCAGTTTTGAGATCAATCAGCCCCAGCATTTT.

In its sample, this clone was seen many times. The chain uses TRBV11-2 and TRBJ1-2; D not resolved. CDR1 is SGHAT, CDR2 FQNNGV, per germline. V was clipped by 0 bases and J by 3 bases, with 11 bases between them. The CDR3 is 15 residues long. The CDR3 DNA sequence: TGTGCCAGCAGCTTAGAGCCGGGAGGGTACTATGGCTACACCTTC. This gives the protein CASSLEPGGYYGYTF. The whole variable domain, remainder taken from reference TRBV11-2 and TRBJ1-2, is EAGVAQSPRYKIIEKRQSVAFWCNPISGHATLYWYQQILGQGPKLLIQFQNNGVVDDSQLPKDRFSAERLKGVDSTLKIQPAKLEDSAVYLCASSLEPGGYYGYTFGSGTRLTVV.

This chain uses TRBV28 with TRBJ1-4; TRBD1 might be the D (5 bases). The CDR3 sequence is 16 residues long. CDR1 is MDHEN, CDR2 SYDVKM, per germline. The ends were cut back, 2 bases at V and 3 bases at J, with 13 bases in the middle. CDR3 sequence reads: CASSLIQDIPNEKLFF. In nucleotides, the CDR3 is TGTGCCAGCAGTTTAATACAGGATATACCTAATGAAAAACTGTTTTTT.

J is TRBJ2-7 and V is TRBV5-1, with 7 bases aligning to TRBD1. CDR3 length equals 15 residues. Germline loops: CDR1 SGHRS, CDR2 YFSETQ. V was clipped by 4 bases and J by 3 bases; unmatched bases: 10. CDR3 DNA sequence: TGCGCCAGCAGCGTAGGGGGCGTTGGGAACTACGAGCAGTACGTC. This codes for CASSVGGVGNYEQYV.

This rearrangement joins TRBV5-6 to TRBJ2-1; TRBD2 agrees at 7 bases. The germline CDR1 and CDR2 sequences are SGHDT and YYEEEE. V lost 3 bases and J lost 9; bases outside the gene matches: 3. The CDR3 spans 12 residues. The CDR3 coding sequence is TGTGCCAGCAGCTCCACGGGGGGTGAGCAGTTCTTC. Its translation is CASSSTGGEQFF.

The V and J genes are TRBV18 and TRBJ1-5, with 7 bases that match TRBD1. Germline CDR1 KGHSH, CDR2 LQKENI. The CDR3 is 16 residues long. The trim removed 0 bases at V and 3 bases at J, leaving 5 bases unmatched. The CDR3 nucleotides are TGTGCCAGCTCACCACCTACAGGGGTTATCAATCAGCCCCAGCATTTT. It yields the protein CASSPPTGVINQPQHF.

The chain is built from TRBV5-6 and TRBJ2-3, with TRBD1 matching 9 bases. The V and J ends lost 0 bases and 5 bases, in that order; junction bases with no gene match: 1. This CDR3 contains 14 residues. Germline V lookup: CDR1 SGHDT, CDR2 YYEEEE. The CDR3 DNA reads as TGTGCCAGCAGCTTGGGACAGGGGGTAGATACGCAGTATTTT. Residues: CASSLGQGVDTQYF.

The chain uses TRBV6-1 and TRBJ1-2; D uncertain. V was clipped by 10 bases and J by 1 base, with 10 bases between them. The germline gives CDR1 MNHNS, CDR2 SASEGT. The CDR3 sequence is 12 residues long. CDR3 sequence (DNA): TGTGCCACCTATGCCTATAACTATGGCTACACCTTC. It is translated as CATYAYNYGYTF.

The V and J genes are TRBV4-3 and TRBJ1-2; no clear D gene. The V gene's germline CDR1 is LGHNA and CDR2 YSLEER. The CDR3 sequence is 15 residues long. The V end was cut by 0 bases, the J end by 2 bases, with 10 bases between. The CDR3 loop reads CASSQDTPGNYGYTF. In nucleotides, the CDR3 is TGCGCCAGCAGCCAAGACACCCCGGGGAACTATGGCTACACCTTC.

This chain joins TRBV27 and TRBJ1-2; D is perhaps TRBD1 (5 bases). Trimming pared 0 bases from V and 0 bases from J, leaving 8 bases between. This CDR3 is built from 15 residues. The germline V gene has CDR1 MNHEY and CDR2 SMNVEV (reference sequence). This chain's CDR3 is CASSLSGLANYGYTF. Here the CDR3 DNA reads TGTGCCAGCAGTTTATCGGGGCTGGCTAACTATGGCTACACCTTC.

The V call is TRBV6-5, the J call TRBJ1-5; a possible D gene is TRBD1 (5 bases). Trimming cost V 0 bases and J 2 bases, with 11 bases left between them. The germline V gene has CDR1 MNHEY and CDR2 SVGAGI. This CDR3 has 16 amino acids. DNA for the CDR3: TGTGCCAGCAGTTACTCGAAGGGGAATGGCAATCAGCCCCAGCATTTT. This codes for CASSYSKGNGNQPQHF.

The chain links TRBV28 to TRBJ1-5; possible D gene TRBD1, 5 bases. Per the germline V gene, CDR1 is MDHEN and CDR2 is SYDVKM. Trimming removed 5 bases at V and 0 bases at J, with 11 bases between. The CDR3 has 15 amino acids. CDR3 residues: CASSPLGDSNQPQHF. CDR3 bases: TGTGCCAGCAGTCCGCTAGGGGATAGCAATCAGCCCCAGCATTTT.

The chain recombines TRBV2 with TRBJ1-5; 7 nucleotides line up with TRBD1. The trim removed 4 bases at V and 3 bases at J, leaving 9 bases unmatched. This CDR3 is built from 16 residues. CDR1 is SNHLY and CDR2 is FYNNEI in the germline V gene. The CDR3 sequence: CASSGWTGGINQPQHF. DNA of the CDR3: TGTGCCAGCAGTGGATGGACAGGAGGGATCAATCAGCCCCAGCATTTT.

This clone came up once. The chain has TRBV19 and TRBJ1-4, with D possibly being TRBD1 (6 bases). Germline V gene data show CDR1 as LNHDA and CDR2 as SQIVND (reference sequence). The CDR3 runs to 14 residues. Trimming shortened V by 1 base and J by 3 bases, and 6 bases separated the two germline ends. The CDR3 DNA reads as TGTGCCAGTAGTATAGGGACAGCTAATGAAAAACTGTTTTTT. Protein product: CASSIGTANEKLFF.

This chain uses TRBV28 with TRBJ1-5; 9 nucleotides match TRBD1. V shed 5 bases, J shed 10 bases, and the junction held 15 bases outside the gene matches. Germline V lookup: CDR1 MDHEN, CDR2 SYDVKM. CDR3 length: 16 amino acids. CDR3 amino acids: CASSRQGGRVFSPQHF. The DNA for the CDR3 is TGTGCCAGCAGTAGACAGGGGGGACGGGTCTTTAGTCCCCAGCATTTT. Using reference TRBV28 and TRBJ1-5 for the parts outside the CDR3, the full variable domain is DVKVTQSSRYLVKRTGEKVFLECVQDMDHENMFWYRQDPGLGLRLIYFSYDVKMKEKGDIPEGYSVSREKKERFSLILESASTNQTSMYLCASSRQGGRVFSPQHFGDGTRLSIL.

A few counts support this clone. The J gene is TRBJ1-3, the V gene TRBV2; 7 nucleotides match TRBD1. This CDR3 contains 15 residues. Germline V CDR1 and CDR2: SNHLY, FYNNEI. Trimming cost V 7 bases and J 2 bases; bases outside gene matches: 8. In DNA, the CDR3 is TGTGCCAGCACCCGACAGGGAAATCCTGGAAACACCATATATTTT. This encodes CASTRQGNPGNTIYF.

The CDR3 bases are TGTGCCAGCAGGTCCGGGGACAGGGGGCAGAACTATGGCTACACCTTC. This translates into CASRSGDRGQNYGYTF. J is TRBJ1-2 and V is TRBV5-6; 12 nucleotides align to TRBD1. This CDR3 region has 16 residues. Germline V gene sequence: CDR1 SGHDT, CDR2 YYEEEE. Trimming removed 5 bases from V and 2 bases from J; junction bases left unmatched: 7.

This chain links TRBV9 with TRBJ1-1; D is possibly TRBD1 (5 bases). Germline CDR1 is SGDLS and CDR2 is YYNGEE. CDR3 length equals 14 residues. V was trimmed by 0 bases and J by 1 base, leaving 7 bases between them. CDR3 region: CASSVGQGNTEAFF. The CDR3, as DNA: TGTGCCAGCAGCGTAGGCCAGGGGAACACTGAAGCTTTCTTT.

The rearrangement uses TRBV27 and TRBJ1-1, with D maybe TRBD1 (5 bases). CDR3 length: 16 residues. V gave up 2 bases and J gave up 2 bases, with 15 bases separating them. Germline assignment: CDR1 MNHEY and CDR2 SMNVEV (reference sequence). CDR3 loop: CASSLRGGVLNTEAFF. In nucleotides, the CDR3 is TGTGCCAGCAGTTTACGCGGGGGGGTTTTAAACACTGAAGCTTTCTTT.

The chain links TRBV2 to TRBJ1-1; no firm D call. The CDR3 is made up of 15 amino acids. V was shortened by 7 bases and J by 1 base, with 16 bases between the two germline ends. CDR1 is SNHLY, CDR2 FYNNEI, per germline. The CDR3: CASTQDLGGNTEAFF. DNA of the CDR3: TGTGCCAGCACCCAAGATCTGGGAGGGAACACTGAAGCTTTCTTT.

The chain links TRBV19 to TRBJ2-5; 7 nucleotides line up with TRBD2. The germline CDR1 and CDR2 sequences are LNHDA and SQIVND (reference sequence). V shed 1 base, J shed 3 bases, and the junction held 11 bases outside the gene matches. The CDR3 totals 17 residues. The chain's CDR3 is CASSIGLGEGGKETQYF. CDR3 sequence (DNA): TGTGCCAGTAGTATAGGTCTCGGGGAGGGAGGCAAAGAGACCCAGTACTTC.

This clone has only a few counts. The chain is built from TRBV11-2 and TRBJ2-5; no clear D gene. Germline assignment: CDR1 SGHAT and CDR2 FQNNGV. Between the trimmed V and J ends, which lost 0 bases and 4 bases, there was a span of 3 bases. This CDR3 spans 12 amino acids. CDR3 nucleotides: TGTGCCAGCAGCTTAGATCTAGAGACCCAGTACTTC. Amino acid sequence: CASSLDLETQYF.

The CDR3 nucleotides are TGTGCCAGCAGTCCCCCACAGGGGGCCCATTTCTTT. This translates into CASSPPQGAHFF. This chain uses TRBV6-1 with TRBJ1-1, with 9 bases lining up with TRBD1. This CDR3 contains 12 residues. Germline CDR1 reads MNHNS; CDR2 reads SASEGT. V shed 5 bases and J 13 bases; nucleotides not matched to a gene: 8.

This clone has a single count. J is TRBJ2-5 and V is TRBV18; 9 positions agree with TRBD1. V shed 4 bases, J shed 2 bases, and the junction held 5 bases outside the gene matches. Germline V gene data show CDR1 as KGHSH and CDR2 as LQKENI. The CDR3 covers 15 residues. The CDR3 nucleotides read TGTGCCAGCTCACAGGGACAGGGTGCGCAAGAGACCCAGTACTTC. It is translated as CASSQGQGAQETQYF.